Below are 25 T cell receptor beta chains sequenced from a single sample in a study of PD-L1 blockade in urothelial cancer. Sequenced by immunoSEQ multiplex PCR; TCRdb stores in-frame clones only, minus some. This table holds 70,000 or so clones, around 84% found once. This specimen consisted of PBMCs, obtained around atezolizumab (anti-PD-L1) treatment. These receptor sequences come from a man between 65 and 80 years old with urothelial cancer.

The genes are TRBV9 and TRBJ2-7, with TRBD2 as a possible D gene (6 bases). The length of the CDR3 is 15 residues. The V end lost 0 bases, the J end lost 4 bases, and 14 bases lay between the germline ends. Germline CDR1 SGDLS, CDR2 YYNGEE. CDR3 DNA sequence: TGTGCCAGCAGCGTAGGATGGGACTTGAAGTACGAGCAGTACTTC. Encoded protein: CASSVGWDLKYEQYF.

The chain carries TRBV6-5 and TRBJ1-5, with D unresolved. Trimming took 2 bases from V and 4 from J, leaving 6 bases between them. The germline gives CDR1 MNHEY, CDR2 SVGAGI. This CDR3 comprises 13 residues. CDR3 region: CASSYRENQPQHF. In DNA form, the CDR3 reads TGTGCCAGCAGTTACCGAGAAAATCAGCCCCAGCATTTT.

This clone was seen only once. Other DNA sequences in this sample translate to the same CDR3. V gene TRBV18 combines with J gene TRBJ2-2; TRBD1 agrees at 7 bases. CDR1 is KGHSH and CDR2 is LQKENI in the germline V gene. Germline trimming cut 4 bases from V and 6 bases from J; bases unmatched to any gene: 11. This CDR3 has 16 amino acids. This chain's CDR3 is CASSLLDREYSGELFF. In DNA form, the CDR3 reads TGTGCCAGCTCACTGCTCGACAGGGAATATTCCGGGGAGCTGTTTTTT.

The genes are TRBV7-7 and TRBJ2-6; D is perhaps TRBD1 (7 bases). CDR1 and CDR2 (germline): SSHAT, FNYEAQ (reference sequence). The CDR3 is made up of 15 amino acids. The V gene lost 5 bases and the J gene lost 4 bases, with 12 bases spanning the gap. CDR3 sequence (DNA): TGTGCCAGCAGCGCAGGGGGGCTGGGGGCCAACGTCCTGACTTTC. It translates to CASSAGGLGANVLTF. Full variable domain (remainder filled in from reference TRBV7-7 and TRBJ2-6): GAGVSQSPRYKVTKRGQDVTLRCDPISSHATLYWYQQALGQGPEFLTYFNYEAQPDKSGLPSDRFSAERPEGSISTLTIQRTEQRDSAMYRCASSAGGLGANVLTFGAGSRLTVL.

The V and J genes are TRBV6-1 and TRBJ2-7, with a weak D call TRBD2 (5 bases). Trimming removed 7 bases from V and 2 bases from J, with 15 bases in between. Germline CDR1 reads MNHNS; CDR2 reads SASEGT. The CDR3 is made up of 14 amino acids. This CDR3 is CASKEMDLTYEQYF. The CDR3 DNA sequence: TGTGCCAGCAAAGAGATGGACTTGACCTACGAGCAGTACTTC.

V gene TRBV12-2 combines with J gene TRBJ2-1; the D call of TRBD2 is as the table states it, not checked on the DNA. TRBV12-2 is described as a pseudogene. The CDR3 spans 14 residues. The CDR3 loop reads CASRLVSGPNEQFF. The CDR3 DNA reads as TGTGCAAGTCGCTTAGTAAGCGGACCCAATGAGCAGTTCTTC.

The chain is built from TRBV28 and TRBJ2-1; 9 bases are shared with TRBD2. V was clipped by 1 base and J by 2 bases; unmatched bases: 6. The CDR3 is made up of 17 amino acids. Germline loops: CDR1 MDHEN, CDR2 SYDVKM. The chain's CDR3 is CASSLFSGLAAYNEQFF. As DNA, the CDR3 is TGTGCCAGCAGTTTATTCTCGGGACTAGCTGCCTACAATGAGCAGTTCTTC.

The chain is built from TRBV27 and TRBJ2-3, with a weak D call TRBD2 (5 bases). Germline V gene data show CDR1 as MNHEY and CDR2 as SMNVEV (reference sequence). The length of the CDR3 is 13 residues. V was trimmed by 4 bases and J by 4 bases, leaving 9 bases between them. CDR3 protein: CASSSGLPDTQYF. CDR3 in DNA: TGTGCCAGCAGTTCCGGACTTCCAGATACGCAGTATTTT.

This chain uses TRBV2 with TRBJ2-7; TRBD2 matches 11 bases. The V segment lost 5 bases and the J segment 6 bases; nucleotides outside the gene matches: 6. The CDR3 extends over 14 amino acids. The germline CDR1 and CDR2 sequences are SNHLY and FYNNEI. The CDR3 loop is CASSRTSGSGEQYF. Written as DNA, the CDR3 is TGTGCCAGCAGTCGGACTAGCGGGTCCGGCGAGCAGTACTTC.

The V gene is TRBV29-1, the J gene TRBJ2-1, with TRBD2 matching 13 bases. This CDR3 has 20 amino acids. Germline CDR1 reads SQVTM; CDR2 reads ANQGSEA. V was clipped by 5 bases and J by 9 bases; unmatched bases: 25. The chain's CDR3 is CSVLLLAGGATPRGRVEQFF. The CDR3 coding sequence is TGCAGCGTTCTCCTACTAGCGGGAGGGGCCACGCCACGGGGGAGGGTTGAGCAGTTCTTC.

The rearrangement links TRBV7-3 to TRBJ1-2; 11 nucleotides match TRBD1. The CDR3 is 14 amino acids. CDR1 is SGHTA, CDR2 FQGTGA, per germline. Trimming removed 5 bases from V and 4 bases from J; junction bases left unmatched: 3. This CDR3 reads CASSLGTGGYGYTF. DNA for the CDR3: TGTGCCAGCAGCCTGGGGACAGGGGGCTATGGCTACACCTTC.

The chain links TRBV7-9 to TRBJ1-2; possible D gene TRBD1, 5 bases. CDR1 and CDR2 (germline): SEHNR, FQNEAQ (reference sequence). Trimming shortened V by 0 bases and J by 3 bases, and 11 bases separated the two germline ends. The CDR3 contains 15 residues. This chain's CDR3 is CASSLATVRYYGYTF. CDR3 coding DNA: TGTGCCAGCAGCTTAGCGACAGTGAGGTACTATGGCTACACCTTC.

The gene calls are TRBV28 and TRBJ2-3; 8 bases match TRBD2. This CDR3 has 15 amino acids. The junction had 9 bases not matched to a gene; V was cut back by 5 bases and J by 5 bases. From germline, CDR1 is MDHEN and CDR2 SYDVKM. The CDR3 DNA follows: TGTGCCAGCAGTCTACTTAGCGGGACGGGAGATACGCAGTATTTT. The encoded protein is CASSLLSGTGDTQYF.

This chain joins TRBV5-1 and TRBJ2-3, with D possibly matching TRBD1 (6 bases). Germline values: CDR1 SGHRS, CDR2 YFSETQ. V lost 5 bases and J 1 base, leaving 11 bases between the germline ends. CDR3 length: 14 amino acids. The CDR3: CASRQYRGTDTQYF. As DNA, the CDR3 is TGCGCCAGCAGGCAATACAGGGGCACAGATACGCAGTATTTT.

CDR3 protein: CASSLEGRERWYNEQFF. The CDR3 DNA reads TGTGCCAGCAGCTTAGAAGGGCGGGAGAGGTGGTACAATGAGCAGTTCTTC. The V and J genes are TRBV7-2 and TRBJ2-1; 7 nucleotides line up with TRBD2. The CDR3 extends over 17 amino acids. After removal of 1 base from V and 4 bases from J, the junction contained 10 bases not matched to a gene. CDR1 and CDR2 (germline): SGHTA, FQGNSA.

V and J are TRBV14 and TRBJ1-1; TRBD1 agrees at 10 bases. This CDR3 is built from 16 residues. From germline, CDR1 is SGHDN and CDR2 FVKESK. Losses at the gene ends were 2 bases for V and 4 bases for J; bases not matched to a gene: 7. The CDR3 region is CASSQFPGTGATEAFF. CDR3 coding DNA: TGTGCCAGCAGCCAATTTCCCGGGACAGGGGCCACTGAAGCTTTCTTT.

The chain employs TRBV11-2 and TRBJ2-3; TRBD2 might be the D (6 bases). The CDR3 spans 12 residues. Germline V lookup: CDR1 SGHAT, CDR2 FQNNGV. V was trimmed by 2 bases and J by 8 bases, leaving 8 bases between them. CDR3 residues: CASSLREATQYF. CDR3 DNA: TGTGCCAGCAGCTTAAGGGAGGCTACGCAGTATTTT.

The V gene is TRBV6-5, the J gene TRBJ2-1, with D possibly being TRBD1 (6 bases). The ends were cut back, 8 bases at V and 4 bases at J, with 18 bases in the middle. Germline CDR1 is MNHEY and CDR2 is SVGAGI. CDR3 length equals 15 residues. The DNA for the CDR3 is TGTGCCAGCGCCGGAGGACAGTTAGAGTACAATGAGCAGTTCTTC. This encodes CASAGGQLEYNEQFF.

The V gene is TRBV7-8, the J gene TRBJ2-5; weak D call: TRBD2 (6 bases). With 0 bases removed from V and 3 bases from J, the gap between germline ends came to 11 bases. Germline V lookup: CDR1 SGHVS, CDR2 FQNEAQ. The CDR3 has 15 amino acids. For the CDR3, the DNA is TGTGCCAGCAGCTTAGCGGGGGGACTCAAAGAGACCCAGTACTTC. As protein: CASSLAGGLKETQYF.

The chain employs TRBV10-3 and TRBJ2-2; TRBD2 agrees at 7 bases. V lost 4 bases and J lost 4; bases outside the gene matches: 12. The CDR3 covers 17 residues. CDR1 and CDR2 (germline): ENHRY, SYGVKD. The CDR3: CAISGRLAERGTGELFF. The CDR3 DNA follows: TGTGCCATCAGTGGACGTCTAGCGGAGCGTGGCACCGGGGAGCTGTTTTTT.

The V and J genes are TRBV11-1 and TRBJ2-7; no clear D gene. The germline V gene encodes CDR1 SGHAT and CDR2 FQDESV (reference sequence). Between the trimmed V and J ends, which lost 5 bases and 2 bases, there was a span of 13 bases. CDR3 length: 14 residues. The chain's CDR3 is CASSRRRPPYEQYF. CDR3 bases: TGTGCCAGCAGCCGCCGGCGGCCCCCCTACGAGCAGTACTTC.

This chain uses TRBV7-3 with TRBJ2-5; D may be TRBD1 (6 bases). Germline CDR1 reads SGHTA; CDR2 reads FQGTGA. The V and J ends lost 0 bases and 5 bases respectively, with 10 bases between them. The CDR3 loop spans 14 amino acids. CDR3 in amino acids: CASSLTRQDETQYF. As DNA, the CDR3 is TGTGCCAGCAGCTTAACCCGACAGGATGAGACCCAGTACTTC.

The genes are TRBV4-1 and TRBJ2-7, with TRBD1 matching 9 bases. Trimming at V came to 4 bases and at J to 2 bases, leaving 15 bases not matched to a gene. Germline CDR1 and CDR2: MGHRA and YSYEKL. The CDR3 contains 18 residues. In nucleotides, the CDR3 is TGCGCCAGCAGCCCCGCCCCTTCTCGGGACAGGGCCACCTACGAGCAGTACTTC. Its protein is CASSPAPSRDRATYEQYF.

The rearrangement uses TRBV11-2 and TRBJ2-2, with D possibly being TRBD1 (6 bases). This CDR3 region has 14 residues. From germline, CDR1 is SGHAT and CDR2 FQNNGV. Trimming took 2 bases from V and 4 from J, leaving 8 bases between them. The CDR3 region has the DNA TGTGCCAGCAGCTTACAGGGGATCACCGGGGAGCTGTTTTTT. Amino acids: CASSLQGITGELFF.

This rearrangement joins TRBV11-2 to TRBJ2-7, with TRBD1 matching 9 bases. The trim removed 6 bases at V and 6 bases at J, leaving 9 bases unmatched. The CDR3 is 14 amino acids. In germline, CDR1 is SGHAT, CDR2 FQNNGV. The CDR3 coding sequence is TGTGCCAGCAGACCACAGGGGGCCTTAGGCGAGCAGTACTTC. It yields the protein CASRPQGALGEQYF.